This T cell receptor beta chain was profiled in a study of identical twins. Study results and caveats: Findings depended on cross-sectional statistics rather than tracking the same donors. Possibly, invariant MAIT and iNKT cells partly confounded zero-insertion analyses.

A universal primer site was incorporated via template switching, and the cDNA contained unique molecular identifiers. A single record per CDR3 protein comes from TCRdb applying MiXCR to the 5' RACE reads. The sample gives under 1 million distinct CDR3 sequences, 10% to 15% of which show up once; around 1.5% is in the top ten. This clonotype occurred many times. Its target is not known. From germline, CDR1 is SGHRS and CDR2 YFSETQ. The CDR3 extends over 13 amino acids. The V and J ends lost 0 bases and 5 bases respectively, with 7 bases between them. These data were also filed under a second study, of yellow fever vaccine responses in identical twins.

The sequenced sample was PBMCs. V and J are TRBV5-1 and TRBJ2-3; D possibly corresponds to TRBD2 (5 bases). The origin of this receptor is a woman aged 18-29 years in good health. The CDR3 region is CASSLVREDTQYF. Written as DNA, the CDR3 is TGCGCCAGCAGCTTGGTGAGGGAAGATACGCAGTATTTT.